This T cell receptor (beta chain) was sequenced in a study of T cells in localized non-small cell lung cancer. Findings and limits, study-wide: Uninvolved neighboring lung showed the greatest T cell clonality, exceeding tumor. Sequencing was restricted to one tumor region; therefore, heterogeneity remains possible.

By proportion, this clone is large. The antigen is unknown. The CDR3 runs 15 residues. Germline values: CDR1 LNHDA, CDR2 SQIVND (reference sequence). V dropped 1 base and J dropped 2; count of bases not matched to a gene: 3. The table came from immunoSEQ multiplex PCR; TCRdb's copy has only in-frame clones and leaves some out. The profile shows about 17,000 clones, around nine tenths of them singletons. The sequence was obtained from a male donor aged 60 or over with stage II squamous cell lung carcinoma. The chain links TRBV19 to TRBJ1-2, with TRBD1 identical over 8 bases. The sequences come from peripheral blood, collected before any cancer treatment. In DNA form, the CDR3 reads TGTGCCAGTAGTATAGTGACAGGGGACAACTATGGCTACACCTTC. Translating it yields CASSIVTGDNYGYTF.